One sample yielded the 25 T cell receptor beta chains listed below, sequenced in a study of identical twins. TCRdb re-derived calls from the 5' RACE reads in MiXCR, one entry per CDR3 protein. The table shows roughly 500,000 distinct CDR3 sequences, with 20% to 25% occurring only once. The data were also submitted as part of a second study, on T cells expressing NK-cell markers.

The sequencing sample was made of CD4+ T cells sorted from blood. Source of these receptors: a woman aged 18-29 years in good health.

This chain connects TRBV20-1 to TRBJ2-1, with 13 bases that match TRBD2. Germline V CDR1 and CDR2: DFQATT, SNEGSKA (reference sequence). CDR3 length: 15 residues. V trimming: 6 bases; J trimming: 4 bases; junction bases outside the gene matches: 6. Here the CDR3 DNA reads TGCAGTGCCGCATCGGGACTAGCGGGGTACAATGAGCAGTTCTTC. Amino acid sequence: CSAASGLAGYNEQFF.

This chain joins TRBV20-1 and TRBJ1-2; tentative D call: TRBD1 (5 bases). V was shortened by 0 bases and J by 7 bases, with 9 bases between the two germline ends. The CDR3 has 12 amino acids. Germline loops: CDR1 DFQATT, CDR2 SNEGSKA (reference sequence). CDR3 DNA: TGCAGTGCTAGAGAACAGGTCGCTGGCTACACCTTC. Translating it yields CSAREQVAGYTF.

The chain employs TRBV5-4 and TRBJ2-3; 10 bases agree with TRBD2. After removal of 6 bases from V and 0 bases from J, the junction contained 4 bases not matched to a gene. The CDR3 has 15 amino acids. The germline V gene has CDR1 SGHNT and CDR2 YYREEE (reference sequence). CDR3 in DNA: TGTGCCAGCACTGATAGCGGGAGGAGCACAGATACGCAGTATTTT. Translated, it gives CASTDSGRSTDTQYF.

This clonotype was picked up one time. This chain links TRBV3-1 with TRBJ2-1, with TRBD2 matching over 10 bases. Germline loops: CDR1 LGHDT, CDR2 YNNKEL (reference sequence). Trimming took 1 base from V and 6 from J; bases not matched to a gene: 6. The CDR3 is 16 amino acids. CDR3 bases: TGTGCCAGCAGCCAAGTGGCGACTAGCGGGCTCAATGAGCAGTTCTTC. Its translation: CASSQVATSGLNEQFF.

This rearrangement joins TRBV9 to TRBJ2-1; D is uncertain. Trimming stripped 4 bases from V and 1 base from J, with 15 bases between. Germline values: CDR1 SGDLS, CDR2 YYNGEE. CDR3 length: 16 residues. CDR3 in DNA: TGTGCCAGCAGCACCCGCCAGGCCACTTCCTACAATGAGCAGTTCTTC. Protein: CASSTRQATSYNEQFF.

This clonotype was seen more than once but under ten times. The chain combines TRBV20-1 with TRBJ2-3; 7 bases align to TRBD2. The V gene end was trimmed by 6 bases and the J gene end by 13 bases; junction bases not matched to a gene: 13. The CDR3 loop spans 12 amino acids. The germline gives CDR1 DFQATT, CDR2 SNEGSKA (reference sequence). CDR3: CSARHRDYPEYF. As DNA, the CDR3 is TGCAGTGCGCGCCACCGGGACTACCCAGAGTATTTT.

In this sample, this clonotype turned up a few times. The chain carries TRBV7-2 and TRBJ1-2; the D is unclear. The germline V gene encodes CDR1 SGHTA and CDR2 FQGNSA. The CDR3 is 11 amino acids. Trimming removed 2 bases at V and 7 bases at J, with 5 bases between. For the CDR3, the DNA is TGTGCCAGCAGCTTAAACGGTGGCTACACCTTC. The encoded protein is CASSLNGGYTF.

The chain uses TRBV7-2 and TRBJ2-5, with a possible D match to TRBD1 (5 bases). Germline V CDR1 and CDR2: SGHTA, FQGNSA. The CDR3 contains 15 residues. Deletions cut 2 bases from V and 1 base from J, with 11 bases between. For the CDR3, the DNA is TGTGCCAGCAGCTTATTCCAGCAGGGCCAAGAGACCCAGTACTTC. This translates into CASSLFQQGQETQYF.

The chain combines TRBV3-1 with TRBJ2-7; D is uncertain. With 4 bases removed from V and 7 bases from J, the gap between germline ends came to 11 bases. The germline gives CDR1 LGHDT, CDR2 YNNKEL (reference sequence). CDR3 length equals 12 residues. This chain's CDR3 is CASSPLSREQYF. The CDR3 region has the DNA TGTGCCAGCAGCCCCCTCTCGCGGGAGCAGTACTTC.

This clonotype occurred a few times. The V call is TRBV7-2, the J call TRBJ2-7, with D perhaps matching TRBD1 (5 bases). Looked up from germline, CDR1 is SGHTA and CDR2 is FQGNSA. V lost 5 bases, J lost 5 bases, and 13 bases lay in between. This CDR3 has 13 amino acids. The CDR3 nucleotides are TGTGCCAGCAGCCGAATACAGGCCAACGAGCAGTACTTC. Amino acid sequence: CASSRIQANEQYF.

The CDR3 region is CASSSGQREGEQFF. As DNA, the CDR3 is TGCGCCAGCAGCTCAGGACAGCGGGAAGGGGAGCAGTTCTTC. The V gene is TRBV5-1, the J gene TRBJ2-1; possibly TRBD2 for D (7 bases). The CDR3 loop spans 14 amino acids. Germline V CDR1 and CDR2: SGHRS, YFSETQ. V was clipped by 3 bases and J by 10 bases, with 17 bases between them.

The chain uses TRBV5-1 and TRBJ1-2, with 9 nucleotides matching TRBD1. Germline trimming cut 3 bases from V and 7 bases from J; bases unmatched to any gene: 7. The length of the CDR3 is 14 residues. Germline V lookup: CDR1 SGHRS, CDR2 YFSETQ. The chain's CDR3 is CASSSSGTGSGYTF. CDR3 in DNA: TGCGCCAGCAGCTCCTCCGGGACAGGGTCTGGCTACACCTTC.

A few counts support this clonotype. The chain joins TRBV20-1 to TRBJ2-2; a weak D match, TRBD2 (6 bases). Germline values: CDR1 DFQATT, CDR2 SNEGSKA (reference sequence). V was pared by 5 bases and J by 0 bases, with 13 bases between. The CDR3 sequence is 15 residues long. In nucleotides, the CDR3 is TGCAGTGCTGGGGGGAGCCGAGCGAACACCGGGGAGCTGTTTTTT. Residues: CSAGGSRANTGELFF.

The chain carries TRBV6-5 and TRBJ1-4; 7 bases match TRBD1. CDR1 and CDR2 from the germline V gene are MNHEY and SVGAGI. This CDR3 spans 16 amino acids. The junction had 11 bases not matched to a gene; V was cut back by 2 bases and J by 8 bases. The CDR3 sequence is CASSYRWRGREEKLFF. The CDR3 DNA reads TGTGCCAGCAGTTACAGGTGGAGGGGGCGAGAAGAAAAACTGTTTTTT.

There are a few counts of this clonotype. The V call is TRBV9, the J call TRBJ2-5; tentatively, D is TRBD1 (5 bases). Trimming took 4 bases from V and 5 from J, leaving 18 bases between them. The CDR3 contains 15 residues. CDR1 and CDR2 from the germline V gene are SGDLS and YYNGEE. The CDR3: CASSPRVSMWETQYF. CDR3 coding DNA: TGTGCCAGCAGCCCCAGGGTATCGATGTGGGAGACCCAGTACTTC.

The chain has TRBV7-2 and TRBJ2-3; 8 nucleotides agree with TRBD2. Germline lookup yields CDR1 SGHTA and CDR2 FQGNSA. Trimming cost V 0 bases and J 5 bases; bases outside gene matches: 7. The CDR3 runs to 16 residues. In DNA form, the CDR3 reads TGTGCCAGCAGCTTAGCGTGGCGGGAGGTTGGAGATACGCAGTATTTT. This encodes CASSLAWREVGDTQYF.

The CDR3 here is CSASGWGQGNTEAFF. CDR3 coding DNA: TGCAGTGCTAGTGGGTGGGGACAGGGGAACACTGAAGCTTTCTTT. This sequence joins TRBV20-1 and TRBJ1-1; 9 positions match TRBD1. The V segment lost 3 bases and the J segment 1 base; nucleotides outside the gene matches: 6. Per germline, CDR1 DFQATT and CDR2 SNEGSKA (reference sequence). The CDR3 contains 15 residues.

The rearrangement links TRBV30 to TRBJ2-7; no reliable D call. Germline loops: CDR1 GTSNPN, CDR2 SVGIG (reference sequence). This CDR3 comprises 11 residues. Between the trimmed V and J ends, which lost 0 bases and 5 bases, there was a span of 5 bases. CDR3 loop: CAWSVHHEQYF. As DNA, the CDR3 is TGTGCCTGGAGTGTACACCACGAGCAGTACTTC.

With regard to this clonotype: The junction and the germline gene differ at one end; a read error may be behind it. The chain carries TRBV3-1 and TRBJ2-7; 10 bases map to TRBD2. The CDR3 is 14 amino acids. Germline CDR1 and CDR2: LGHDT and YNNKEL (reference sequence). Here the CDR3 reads CASSQSGRAAEQHF. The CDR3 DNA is TGTGCCAGCAGCCAAAGCGGGAGGGCCGCCGAGCAGCACTTC.

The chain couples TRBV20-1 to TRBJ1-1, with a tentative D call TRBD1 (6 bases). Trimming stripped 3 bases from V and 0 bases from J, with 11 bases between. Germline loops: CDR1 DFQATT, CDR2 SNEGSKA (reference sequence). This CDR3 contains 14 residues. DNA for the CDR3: TGCAGTGCTAGCGGGGGACACCTGAACACTGAAGCTTTCTTT. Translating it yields CSASGGHLNTEAFF.

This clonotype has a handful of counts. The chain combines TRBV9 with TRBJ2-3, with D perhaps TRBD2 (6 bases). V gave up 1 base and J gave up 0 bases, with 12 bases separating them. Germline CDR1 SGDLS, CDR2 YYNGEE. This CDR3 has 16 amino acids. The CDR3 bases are TGTGCCAGCAGCGTAAGTGTTAGCGGAAGCACAGATACGCAGTATTTT. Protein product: CASSVSVSGSTDTQYF.

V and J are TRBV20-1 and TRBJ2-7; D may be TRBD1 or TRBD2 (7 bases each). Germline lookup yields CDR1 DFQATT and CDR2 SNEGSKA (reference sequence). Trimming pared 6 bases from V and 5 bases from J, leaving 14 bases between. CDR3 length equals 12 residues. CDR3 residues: CSAQGGGHEQYF. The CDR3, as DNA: TGCAGTGCCCAGGGGGGGGGCCACGAGCAGTACTTC.

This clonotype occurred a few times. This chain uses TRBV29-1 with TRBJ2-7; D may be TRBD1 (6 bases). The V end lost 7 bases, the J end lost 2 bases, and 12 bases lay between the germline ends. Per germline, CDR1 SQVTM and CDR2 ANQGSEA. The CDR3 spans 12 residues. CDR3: CSAGTQPYEQYF. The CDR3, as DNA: TGCAGCGCCGGGACACAACCCTACGAGCAGTACTTC.

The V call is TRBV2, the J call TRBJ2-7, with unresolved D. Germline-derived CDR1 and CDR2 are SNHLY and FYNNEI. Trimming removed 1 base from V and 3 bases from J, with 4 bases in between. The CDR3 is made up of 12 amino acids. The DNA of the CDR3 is TGTGCCAGCAGTGAAGAAGTCTACGAGCAGTACTTC. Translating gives CASSEEVYEQYF.

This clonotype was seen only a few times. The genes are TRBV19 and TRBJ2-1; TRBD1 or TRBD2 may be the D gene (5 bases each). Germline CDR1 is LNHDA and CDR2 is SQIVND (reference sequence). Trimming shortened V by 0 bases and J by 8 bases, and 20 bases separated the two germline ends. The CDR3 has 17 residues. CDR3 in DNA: TGTGCCAGTAGTATAGATGTGGGGGTGCTCCTAGACGATGAGCAGTTCTTC. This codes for CASSIDVGVLLDDEQFF.